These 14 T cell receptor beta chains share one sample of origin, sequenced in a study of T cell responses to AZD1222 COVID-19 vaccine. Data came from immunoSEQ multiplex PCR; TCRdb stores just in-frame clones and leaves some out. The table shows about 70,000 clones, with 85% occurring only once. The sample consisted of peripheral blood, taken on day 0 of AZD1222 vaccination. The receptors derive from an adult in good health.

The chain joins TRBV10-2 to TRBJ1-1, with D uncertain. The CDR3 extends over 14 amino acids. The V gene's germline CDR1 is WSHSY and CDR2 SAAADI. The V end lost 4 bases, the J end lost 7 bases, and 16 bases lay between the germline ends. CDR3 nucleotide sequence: TGCGCCAGCAGTGGTGGACGGTCGCAACGTGAAGCTTTCTTT. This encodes CASSGGRSQREAFF.

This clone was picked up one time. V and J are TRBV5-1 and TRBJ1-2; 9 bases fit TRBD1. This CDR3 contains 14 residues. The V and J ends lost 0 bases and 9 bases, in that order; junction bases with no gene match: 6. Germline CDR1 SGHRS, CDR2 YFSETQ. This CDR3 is CASSLGTGGDRYTF. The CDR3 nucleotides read TGCGCCAGCAGCTTGGGTACAGGGGGCGATCGCTACACCTTC.

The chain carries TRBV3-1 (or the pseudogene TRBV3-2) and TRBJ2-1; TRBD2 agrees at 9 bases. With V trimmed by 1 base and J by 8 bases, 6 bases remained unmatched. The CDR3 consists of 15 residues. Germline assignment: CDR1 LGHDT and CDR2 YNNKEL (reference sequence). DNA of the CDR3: TGTGCCAGCAGCCAAGGGACTAGCGCGGTCTATGAGCAGTTCTTC. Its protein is CASSQGTSAVYEQFF.

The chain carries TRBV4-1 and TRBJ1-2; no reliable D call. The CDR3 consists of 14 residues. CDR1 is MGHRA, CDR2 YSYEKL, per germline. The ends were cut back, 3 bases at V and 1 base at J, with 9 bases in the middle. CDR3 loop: CASSQPIINYGYTF. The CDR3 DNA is TGCGCCAGCAGCCAGCCGATCATTAACTATGGCTACACCTTC.

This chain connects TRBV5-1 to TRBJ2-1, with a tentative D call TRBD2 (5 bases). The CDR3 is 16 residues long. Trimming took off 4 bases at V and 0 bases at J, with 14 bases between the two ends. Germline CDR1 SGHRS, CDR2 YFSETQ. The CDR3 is CASSKRSEPSYNEQFF. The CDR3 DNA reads TGCGCCAGCAGCAAGCGGTCAGAACCCTCCTACAATGAGCAGTTCTTC. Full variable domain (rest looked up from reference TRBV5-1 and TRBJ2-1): KAGVTQTPRYLIKTRGQQVTLSCSPISGHRSVSWYQQTPGQGLQFLFEYFSETQRNKGNFPGRFSGRQFSNSRSEMNVSTLELGDSALYLCASSKRSEPSYNEQFFGPGTRLTVL.

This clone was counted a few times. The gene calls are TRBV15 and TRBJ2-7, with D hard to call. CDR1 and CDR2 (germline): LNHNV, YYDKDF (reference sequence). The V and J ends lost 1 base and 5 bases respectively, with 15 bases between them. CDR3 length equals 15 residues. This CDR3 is CATSRGIGTWDEQYF. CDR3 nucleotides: TGTGCCACCAGCAGAGGAATAGGAACCTGGGACGAGCAGTACTTC.

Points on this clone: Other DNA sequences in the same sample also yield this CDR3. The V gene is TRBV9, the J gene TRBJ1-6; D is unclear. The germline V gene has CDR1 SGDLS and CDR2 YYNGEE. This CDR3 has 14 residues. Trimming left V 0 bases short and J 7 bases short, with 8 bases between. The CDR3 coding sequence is TGTGCCAGCAGCGTAGGACTGTCAAATTCACCCCTCCACTTT. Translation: CASSVGLSNSPLHF.

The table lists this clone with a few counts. The CDR3 nucleotides are TGTGCCAGCAGCGGAACCGGGACAGGGGTCACCGGGGAGCTGTTTTTT. Its translation is CASSGTGTGVTGELFF. This chain uses TRBV7-9 with TRBJ2-2; 10 bases agree with TRBD1. The germline CDR1 and CDR2 sequences are SEHNR and FQNEAQ (reference sequence). Trimming removed 5 bases from V and 4 bases from J; junction bases left unmatched: 7. CDR3 length: 16 residues.

CDR3 sequence reads: CASSQVGRAGSSSGNTIYF. CDR3 nucleotides: TGCGCCAGCAGCCAAGTGGGTCGGGCAGGGTCTAGCTCTGGAAACACCATATATTTT. The V and J genes are TRBV4-1 and TRBJ1-3, with a tentative D call TRBD1 (5 bases). CDR1 is MGHRA, CDR2 YSYEKL, per germline. V was trimmed by 1 base and J by 0 bases, leaving 19 bases between them. The CDR3 is made up of 19 amino acids.

CDR3 sequence: CASSSRDTAQGTEAFF. Written as DNA, the CDR3 is TGTGCCAGCAGCAGCCGGGACACAGCCCAGGGCACTGAAGCTTTCTTT. This chain uses TRBV7-2 with TRBJ1-1; a possible D gene is TRBD1 (6 bases). The CDR3 is 16 residues long. The germline V and J ends were trimmed by 5 bases and 4 bases, with 20 bases remaining between them. Germline V gene sequence: CDR1 SGHTA, CDR2 FQGNSA.

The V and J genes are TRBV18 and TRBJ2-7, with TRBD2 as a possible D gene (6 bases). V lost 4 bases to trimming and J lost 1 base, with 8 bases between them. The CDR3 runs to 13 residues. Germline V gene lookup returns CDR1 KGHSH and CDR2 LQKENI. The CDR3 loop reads CASSLRDSYEQYF. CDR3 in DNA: TGTGCCAGCTCACTGCGGGATTCCTACGAGCAGTACTTC.

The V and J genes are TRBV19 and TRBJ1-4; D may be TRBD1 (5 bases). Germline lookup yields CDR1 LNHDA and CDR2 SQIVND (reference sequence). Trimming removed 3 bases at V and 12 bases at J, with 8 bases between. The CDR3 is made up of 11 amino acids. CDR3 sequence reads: CASSIGRELFF. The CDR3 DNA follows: TGTGCCAGTAGTATCGGCAGGGAACTGTTTTTT.

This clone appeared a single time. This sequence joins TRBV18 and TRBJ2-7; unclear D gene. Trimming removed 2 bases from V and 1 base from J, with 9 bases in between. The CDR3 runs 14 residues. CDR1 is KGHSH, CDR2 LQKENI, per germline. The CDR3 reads CASSPYGESYEQYF. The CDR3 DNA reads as TGTGCCAGCTCACCATACGGCGAATCCTACGAGCAGTACTTC.

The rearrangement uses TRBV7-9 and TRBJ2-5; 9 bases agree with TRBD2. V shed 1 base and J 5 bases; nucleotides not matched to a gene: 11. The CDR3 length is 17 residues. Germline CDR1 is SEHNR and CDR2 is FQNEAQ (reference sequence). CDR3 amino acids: CASSLESRASGVETQYF. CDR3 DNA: TGTGCCAGCAGCTTAGAGTCCCGGGCTAGCGGGGTGGAGACCCAGTACTTC.